One sample yielded the 22 T cell receptor beta chains listed below, sequenced in a study of response to subunit inactivated influenza vaccine. TCRdb fed the RT-PCR reads into MiXCR, producing one record per CDR3 protein. The sample holds more than 700,000 distinct CDR3 sequences, around 20% seen once. Sample: PBMCs from blood, taken more than 4 days after vaccination. The source of these receptors is a man in his fifties who received an inactivated influenza vaccine.

This chain uses TRBV7-8 with TRBJ2-1; the match to TRBD2 covers 15 bases. From germline, CDR1 is SGHVS and CDR2 FQNEAQ. The J segment lost 4 bases and the V segment lost 5 bases, leaving 6 bases of the junction unmatched. This CDR3 is 17 amino acids long. The CDR3 nucleotides read TGTGCCAGCAGCCGTGGGACTAGCGGGGGGATATACAATGAGCAGTTCTTC. This codes for CASSRGTSGGIYNEQFF. The whole variable domain, filled in from reference TRBV7-8 and TRBJ2-1, reads GAGVSQSPRYKVAKRGQDVALRCDPISGHVSLFWYQQALGQGPEFLTYFQNEAQLDKSGLPSDRFFAERPEGSVSTLKIQRTQQEDSAVYLCASSRGTSGGIYNEQFFGPGTRLTVL.

This clonotype was recorded at least ten times. The chain has TRBV4-3 and TRBJ2-3; D is undetermined. The germline V gene encodes CDR1 LGHNA and CDR2 YSLEER. V gave up 0 bases and J gave up 1 base, with 8 bases separating them. The CDR3 is 15 amino acids. The CDR3 loop reads CASSQEAVRTDTQYF. CDR3 DNA sequence: TGCGCCAGCAGCCAAGAGGCGGTACGCACAGATACGCAGTATTTT.

The chain combines TRBV12-5 with TRBJ1-1, with D unresolved. V was shortened by 1 base and J by 1 base, with 4 bases between the two germline ends. The CDR3 extends over 13 amino acids. Per germline, CDR1 LGHNT and CDR2 FRNRAP. CDR3 sequence: CASGLARNTEAFF. CDR3 DNA: TGTGCTAGTGGTTTGGCTCGGAACACTGAAGCTTTCTTT.

The chain combines TRBV3-1 with TRBJ2-7, with a possible D match to TRBD2 (6 bases). Between the trimmed V and J ends, which lost 5 bases and 5 bases, there was a span of 10 bases. Looked up from germline, CDR1 is LGHDT and CDR2 is YNNKEL (reference sequence). The CDR3 runs to 12 residues. The CDR3 here is CASSDRTNEQYF. The CDR3 DNA follows: TGTGCCAGCAGCGACCGGACTAACGAGCAGTACTTC.

The genes are TRBV29-1 and TRBJ2-3, with 7 bases lining up with TRBD2. V lost 3 bases and J lost 5; bases outside the gene matches: 14. The CDR3 sequence is 16 residues long. The V gene's germline CDR1 is SQVTM and CDR2 ANQGSEA. CDR3 sequence reads: CSVDPRATSRKDTQYF. The CDR3 coding sequence is TGCAGCGTTGACCCCCGGGCGACTAGCCGAAAAGATACGCAGTATTTT.

The chain uses TRBV6-1 and TRBJ1-5; unclear D gene. V lost 6 bases to trimming and J lost 5 bases, with 5 bases between them. The CDR3 spans 11 residues. Germline assignment: CDR1 MNHNS and CDR2 SASEGT. As DNA, the CDR3 is TGTGCCAGCAGCTACGATCAGCCCCAGCATTTT. Translated: CASSYDQPQHF.

J is TRBJ1-1 and V is TRBV11-2; D unclear. The CDR3 covers 15 residues. Trimming took off 5 bases at V and 0 bases at J, with 13 bases between the two ends. Germline V gene sequence: CDR1 SGHAT, CDR2 FQNNGV. The CDR3 DNA follows: TGTGCCAGCAGCCTCAGAGGAGTCATGAACACTGAAGCTTTCTTT. This sequence encodes CASSLRGVMNTEAFF.

The count of this clonotype is one. The chain is built from TRBV20-1 and TRBJ2-7, with 11 positions matching TRBD2. With 2 bases clipped from V and 2 bases from J, the junction kept 8 bases outside the gene matches. There are 16 residues in the CDR3. Per the germline V gene, CDR1 is DFQATT and CDR2 is SNEGSKA (reference sequence). The CDR3 protein is CSARSSGRTTPYEQYF. The CDR3 DNA reads as TGCAGTGCTAGATCTAGCGGGAGGACCACTCCCTACGAGCAGTACTTC.

This clonotype was picked up a small number of times. The chain couples TRBV10-3 to TRBJ2-3; TRBD2 matches at 9 bases. V lost 6 bases and J lost 2; bases outside the gene matches: 12. Germline V gives CDR1 ENHRY, CDR2 SYGVKD. The length of the CDR3 is 17 residues. CDR3 residues: CAIRPQAAGGPTDTQYF. CDR3 DNA sequence: TGTGCCATCAGGCCCCAGGCCGCGGGAGGGCCCACAGATACGCAGTATTTT.

This clonotype was recorded at least ten times. The genes are TRBV12-3 or TRBV12-4 and TRBJ2-1, with D possibly being TRBD2 (5 bases). The CDR3 spans 14 residues. Trimming took off 3 bases at V and 6 bases at J, with 12 bases between the two ends. The CDR3 bases are TGTGCCAGCAGTTTCGGTTGGGGAGTCAATGAGCAGTTCTTC. Translating it yields CASSFGWGVNEQFF.

This clonotype was recorded many times. This chain joins TRBV12-3 or TRBV12-4 and TRBJ2-7; 9 positions match TRBD2. The CDR3 loop spans 14 amino acids. The V gene end was trimmed by 8 bases and the J gene end by 5 bases; junction bases not matched to a gene: 10. CDR3 region: CASRREGATNEQYF. CDR3 DNA: TGTGCCAGCCGGCGGGAGGGGGCAACAAACGAGCAGTACTTC.

This clonotype was recorded many times. The gene calls are TRBV11-2 and TRBJ2-3; no reliable D call. Per germline, CDR1 SGHAT and CDR2 FQNNGV. This CDR3 region has 12 residues. The V end lost 4 bases, the J end lost 6 bases, and 8 bases lay between the germline ends. The DNA for the CDR3 is TGTGCCAGCAGCTCGAGTGTGGATACGCAGTATTTT. It is translated as CASSSSVDTQYF.

This clonotype was found a few times. The DNA for the CDR3 is TGTGCCAGCAGCTTAAGAAAGGGGTACGAGCAGTACTTC. Translated, it gives CASSLRKGYEQYF. J is TRBJ2-7 and V is TRBV7-2; D is perhaps TRBD1 (5 bases). V was cut by 2 bases and J by 4 bases, with 9 bases left in between. The CDR3 is 13 amino acids. Per germline, CDR1 SGHTA and CDR2 FQGNSA.

About this clonotype itself: A much larger clonotype is one base distant, so this may be a read error. The V gene is TRBV7-9, the J gene TRBJ2-5, with D uncertain. V shed 5 bases and J shed 5 bases, with 6 bases lying between them. Germline V gene data show CDR1 as SEHNR and CDR2 as FQNEAQ (reference sequence). The CDR3 runs 11 residues. The CDR3 here is CASSVTETQYF. CDR3 sequence (DNA): TGTGCCAGCAGCGTAACGGAGACCCAGTACTTC.

J is TRBJ2-7 and V is TRBV10-3, with TRBD1 matching 8 bases. CDR3 length: 15 amino acids. Germline lookup yields CDR1 ENHRY and CDR2 SYGVKD. With V trimmed by 0 bases and J by 6 bases, 7 bases remained unmatched. The CDR3 DNA sequence: TGTGCCATCAGTGAGTCGGCAGGGGGCTTTCTCGAGCAGTACTTC. The encoded protein is CAISESAGGFLEQYF.

The rearrangement joins TRBV6-2 or TRBV6-3 to TRBJ2-2, with 7 bases matching TRBD1. V lost 6 bases, J lost 2 bases, and 12 bases stayed unmatched. There are 17 residues in the CDR3. Germline values: CDR1 MNHEY, CDR2 SVGEGT. Here the CDR3 reads CASSRTGAATNTGELFF. In DNA form, the CDR3 reads TGTGCCAGCAGCAGAACAGGGGCCGCCACTAACACCGGGGAGCTGTTTTTT.

The chain has TRBV20-1 and TRBJ2-5, with 8 bases that match TRBD2. The length of the CDR3 is 13 residues. CDR1 is DFQATT, CDR2 SNEGSKA, per germline (reference sequence). J was trimmed by 4 bases and V by 6 bases; bases with no gene match: 7. The CDR3 nucleotides read TGCAGTGCCGAGCGGGAGACGTTAGAGACCCAGTACTTC. It specifies CSAERETLETQYF.

V gene TRBV5-6 combines with J gene TRBJ1-1; possibly TRBD1 for D (5 bases). The germline V and J ends were trimmed by 4 bases and 4 bases, with 5 bases remaining between them. The CDR3 is 11 amino acids. Looked up from germline, CDR1 is SGHDT and CDR2 is YYEEEE. CDR3: CASSGTTEAFF. The CDR3 region has the DNA TGTGCCAGCAGCGGGACCACTGAAGCTTTCTTT.

This clonotype was counted a few times. The chain has TRBV10-3 and TRBJ1-1; unclear D gene. The CDR3 covers 13 residues. With 2 bases removed from V and 6 bases from J, the gap between germline ends came to 10 bases. Germline lookup yields CDR1 ENHRY and CDR2 SYGVKD. CDR3 amino acids: CAISETGMSEAFF. CDR3 DNA sequence: TGTGCCATCAGTGAGACTGGGATGTCTGAAGCTTTCTTT.

This clonotype has just a few counts. V is TRBV24-1 and J is TRBJ2-1; D unclear. Germline CDR1 KGHDR, CDR2 SFDVKD. CDR3 length: 16 residues. Trimming shortened V by 3 bases and J by 0 bases, and 11 bases separated the two germline ends. CDR3 sequence: CATSDPTVGSYNEQFF. The CDR3 bases are TGTGCCACCAGTGATCCTACCGTCGGCTCCTACAATGAGCAGTTCTTC.

In its sample, this clonotype was seen a few times. The genes are TRBV29-1 and TRBJ2-1; no firm D call. V was pared by 5 bases and J by 8 bases, with 13 bases between. Germline values: CDR1 SQVTM, CDR2 ANQGSEA. The CDR3 loop spans 12 amino acids. The CDR3 nucleotides are TGCAGCGTTCTCAACATCAAGGATGAGCAGTTCTTC. Translation: CSVLNIKDEQFF.

This clonotype was counted between two and nine times. The rearrangement uses TRBV12-3 or TRBV12-4 and TRBJ1-2; D is uncertain. CDR3 size: 14 residues. The V gene lost 2 bases and the J gene lost 0 bases, with 7 bases spanning the gap. This chain's CDR3 is CASSLQRSNYGYTF. Here the CDR3 DNA reads TGTGCCAGCAGTTTACAACGATCTAACTATGGCTACACCTTC.